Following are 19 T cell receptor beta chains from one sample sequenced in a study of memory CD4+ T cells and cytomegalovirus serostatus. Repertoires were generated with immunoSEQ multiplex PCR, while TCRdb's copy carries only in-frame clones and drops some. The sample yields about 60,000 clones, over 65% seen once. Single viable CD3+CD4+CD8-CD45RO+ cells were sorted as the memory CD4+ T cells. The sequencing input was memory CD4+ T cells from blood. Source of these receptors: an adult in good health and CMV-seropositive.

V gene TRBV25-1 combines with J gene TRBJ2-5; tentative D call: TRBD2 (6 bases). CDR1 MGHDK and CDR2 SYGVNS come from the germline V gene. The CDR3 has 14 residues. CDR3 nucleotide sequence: TGTGTCTGCGCAGAGGCGGGGCGAGAAGAGACCCAGTACTTC. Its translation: CVCAEAGREETQYF.

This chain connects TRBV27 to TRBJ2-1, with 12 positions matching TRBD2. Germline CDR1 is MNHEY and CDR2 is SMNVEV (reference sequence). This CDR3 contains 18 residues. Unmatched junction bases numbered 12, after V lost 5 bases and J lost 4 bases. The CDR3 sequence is CASSVRRTSGDRYNEQFF. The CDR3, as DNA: TGTGCCAGCAGTGTCCGCCGGACTAGCGGGGACCGATACAATGAGCAGTTCTTC.

CDR3: CASSPPLGDLGNEQFF. The CDR3 DNA is TGTGCCAGCTCACCACCGTTGGGGGACCTGGGTAATGAGCAGTTCTTC. V usage is TRBV18 and J usage is TRBJ2-1; D is perhaps TRBD1 or TRBD2 (5 bases each). CDR3 size: 16 residues. Trimming left V 0 bases short and J 7 bases short, with 16 bases between. The germline CDR1 and CDR2 sequences are KGHSH and LQKENI.

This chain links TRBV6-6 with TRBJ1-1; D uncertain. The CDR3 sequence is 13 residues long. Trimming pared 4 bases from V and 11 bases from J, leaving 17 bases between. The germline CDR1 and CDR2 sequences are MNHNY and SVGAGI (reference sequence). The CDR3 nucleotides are TGTGCCAGCAGTTTTGAGAGCGGGATGTCGGCTTTCTTT. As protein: CASSFESGMSAFF.

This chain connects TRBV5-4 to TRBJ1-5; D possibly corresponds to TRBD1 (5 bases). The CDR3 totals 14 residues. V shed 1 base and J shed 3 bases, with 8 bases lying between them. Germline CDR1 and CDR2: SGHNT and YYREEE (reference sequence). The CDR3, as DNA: TGTGCCAGCAGCTTGCAGGGCTCCAATCAGCCCCAGCATTTT. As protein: CASSLQGSNQPQHF.

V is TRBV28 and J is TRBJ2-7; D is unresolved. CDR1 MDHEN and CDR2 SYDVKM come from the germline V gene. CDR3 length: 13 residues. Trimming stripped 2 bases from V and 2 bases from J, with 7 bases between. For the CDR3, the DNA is TGTGCCAGCAGTTTAGGATGGACCTACGAGCAGTACGTC. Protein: CASSLGWTYEQYV.

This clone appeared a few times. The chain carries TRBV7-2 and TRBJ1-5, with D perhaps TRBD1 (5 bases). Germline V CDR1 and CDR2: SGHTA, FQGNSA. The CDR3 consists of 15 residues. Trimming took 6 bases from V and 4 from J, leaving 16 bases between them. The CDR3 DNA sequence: TGTGCCAGCAGTCCCGTTGACAGCCCGAATCAGCCCCAGCATTTT. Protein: CASSPVDSPNQPQHF.

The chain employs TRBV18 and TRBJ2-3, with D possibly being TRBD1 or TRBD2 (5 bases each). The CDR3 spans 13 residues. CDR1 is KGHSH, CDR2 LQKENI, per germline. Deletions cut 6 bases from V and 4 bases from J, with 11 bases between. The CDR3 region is CASSLRDADTQYF. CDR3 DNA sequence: TGTGCCAGCTCCCTCAGGGACGCAGATACGCAGTATTTT.

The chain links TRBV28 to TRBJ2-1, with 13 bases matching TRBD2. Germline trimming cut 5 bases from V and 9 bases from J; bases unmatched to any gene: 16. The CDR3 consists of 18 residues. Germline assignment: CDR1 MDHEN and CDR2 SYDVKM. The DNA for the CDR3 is TGTGCCAGCAGTCCCGCCACGTCACTAGCGGGAGGGCCATCTGAGCAGTTCTTC. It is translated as CASSPATSLAGGPSEQFF.

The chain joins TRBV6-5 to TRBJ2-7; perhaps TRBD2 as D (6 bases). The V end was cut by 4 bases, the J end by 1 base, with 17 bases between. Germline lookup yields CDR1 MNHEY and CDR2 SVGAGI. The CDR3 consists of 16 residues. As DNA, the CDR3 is TGTGCCAGCAGTTCTGGGGCGTCGGGGGAGTCCTACGAGCAGTACTTC. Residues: CASSSGASGESYEQYF.

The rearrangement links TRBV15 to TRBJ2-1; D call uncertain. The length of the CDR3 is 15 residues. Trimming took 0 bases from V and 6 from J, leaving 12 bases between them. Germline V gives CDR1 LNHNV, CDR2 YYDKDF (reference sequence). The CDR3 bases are TGTGCCACCAGCAGAGAGAACCTAGGTGGCAATGAGCAGTTCTTC. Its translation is CATSRENLGGNEQFF.

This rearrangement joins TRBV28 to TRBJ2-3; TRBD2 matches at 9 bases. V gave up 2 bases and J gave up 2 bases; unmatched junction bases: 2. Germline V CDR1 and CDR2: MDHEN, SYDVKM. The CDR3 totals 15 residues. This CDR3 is CASSLSGRTTDTQYF. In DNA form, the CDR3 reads TGTGCCAGCAGTTTAAGCGGGAGGACCACAGATACGCAGTATTTT.

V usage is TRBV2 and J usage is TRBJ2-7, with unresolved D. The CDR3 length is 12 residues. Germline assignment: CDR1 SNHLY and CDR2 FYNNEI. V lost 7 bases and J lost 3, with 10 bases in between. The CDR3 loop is CASNPPRYEQYF. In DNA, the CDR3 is TGTGCCAGCAACCCCCCCCGCTACGAGCAGTACTTC.

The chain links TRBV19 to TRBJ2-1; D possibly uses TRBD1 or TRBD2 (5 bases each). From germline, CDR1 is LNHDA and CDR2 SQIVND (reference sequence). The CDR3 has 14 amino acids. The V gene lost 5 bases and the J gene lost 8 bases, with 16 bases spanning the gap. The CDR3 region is CASSRDGIRDEQFF. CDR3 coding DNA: TGTGCCAGTAGTCGGGACGGAATACGCGATGAGCAGTTCTTC.

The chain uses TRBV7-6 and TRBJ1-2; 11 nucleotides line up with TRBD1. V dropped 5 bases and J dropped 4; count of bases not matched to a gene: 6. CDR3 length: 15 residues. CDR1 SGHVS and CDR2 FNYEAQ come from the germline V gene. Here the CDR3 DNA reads TGTGCCAGCAGCGCCCGGACAGGGGGCAGCTATGGCTACACCTTC. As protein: CASSARTGGSYGYTF.

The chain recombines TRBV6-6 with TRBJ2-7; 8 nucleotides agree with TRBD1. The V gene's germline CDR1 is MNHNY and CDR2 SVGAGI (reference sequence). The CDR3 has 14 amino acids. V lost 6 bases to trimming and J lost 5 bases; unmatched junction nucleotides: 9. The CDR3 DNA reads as TGTGCCAGCAGCCAAGGAACAGGGGGTAACGAGCAGTACTTC. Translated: CASSQGTGGNEQYF.

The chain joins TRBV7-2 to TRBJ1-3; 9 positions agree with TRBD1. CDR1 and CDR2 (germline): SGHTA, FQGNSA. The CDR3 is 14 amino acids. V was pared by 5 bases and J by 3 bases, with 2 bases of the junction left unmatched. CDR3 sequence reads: CASSTGQGGNTIYF. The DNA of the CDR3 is TGTGCCAGCAGCACGGGACAGGGTGGAAACACCATATATTTT.

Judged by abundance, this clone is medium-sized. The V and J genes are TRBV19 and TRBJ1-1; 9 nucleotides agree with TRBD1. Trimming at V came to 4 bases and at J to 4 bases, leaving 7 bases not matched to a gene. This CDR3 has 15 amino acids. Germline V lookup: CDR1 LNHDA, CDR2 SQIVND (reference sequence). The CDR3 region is CASSRRQGGSTEAFF. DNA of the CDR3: TGTGCCAGTAGTAGACGACAGGGGGGGAGCACTGAAGCTTTCTTT. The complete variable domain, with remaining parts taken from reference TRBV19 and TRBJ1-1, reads DGGITQSPKYLFRKEGQNVTLSCEQNLNHDAMYWYRQDPGQGLRLIYYSQIVNDFQKGDIAEGYSVSREKKESFPLTVTSAQKNPTAFYLCASSRRQGGSTEAFFGQGTRLTVV.

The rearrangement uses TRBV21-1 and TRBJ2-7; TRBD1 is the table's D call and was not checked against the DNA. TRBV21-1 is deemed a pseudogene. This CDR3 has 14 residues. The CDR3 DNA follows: TGTGCCAGCAGCGCTGCCGGGACAGCGTACGAGCAGTACGTC. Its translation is CASSAAGTAYEQYV.